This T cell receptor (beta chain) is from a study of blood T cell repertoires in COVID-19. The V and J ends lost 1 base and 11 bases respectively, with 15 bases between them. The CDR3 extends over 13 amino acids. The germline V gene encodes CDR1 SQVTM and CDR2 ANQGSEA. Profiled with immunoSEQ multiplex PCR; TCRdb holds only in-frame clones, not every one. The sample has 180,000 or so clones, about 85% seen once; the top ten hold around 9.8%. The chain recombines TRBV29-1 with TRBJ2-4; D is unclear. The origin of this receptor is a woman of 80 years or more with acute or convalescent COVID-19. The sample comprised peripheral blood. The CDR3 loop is CSVEAANRAFQYF. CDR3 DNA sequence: TGCAGCGTTGAAGCGGCGAACAGAGCTTTTCAGTACTTC.